One sample yielded the 17 T cell receptor beta chains listed below, sequenced in a study of T-cell memory formation after mild COVID-19. Using its own MiXCR run on the 5' RACE reads, TCRdb lists one record per CDR3 protein. The sample shows about 290,000 distinct CDR3 sequences, about a sixth of them seen only once. The sample comprised PBMCs or a T cell subset sorted from them (not recorded which). Source of these receptors: a young man who had mild COVID-19 (a few samples of this study predate the infection). Cell type and time point are not known.

This clonotype appeared many times. The rearrangement links TRBV29-1 to TRBJ1-1, with D possibly TRBD1 on 5 matching bases. Germline lookup yields CDR1 SQVTM and CDR2 ANQGSEA. V lost 8 bases and J lost 3, with 25 bases in between. The CDR3 covers 16 residues. CDR3 in amino acids: CSSLGVPLGVDTEAFF. CDR3 nucleotides: TGCAGCTCATTAGGGGTCCCTTTGGGGGTGGACACTGAAGCTTTCTTT.

This clonotype occurred many times. The V gene is TRBV12-3 or TRBV12-4, the J gene TRBJ2-7; 10 bases agree with TRBD1. With V trimmed by 3 bases and J by 6 bases, 8 bases remained unmatched. The CDR3 runs to 15 residues. CDR3 bases: TGTGCCAGCAGTTTCGGTCCCGGGACAGGGGCCGAGCAGTACGTC. This gives the protein CASSFGPGTGAEQYV.

There are a few counts of this clonotype. The rearrangement links TRBV9 to TRBJ2-3, with D maybe TRBD1 (6 bases). The CDR3 length is 16 residues. Germline V CDR1 and CDR2: SGDLS, YYNGEE. V lost 3 bases and J lost 2, with 16 bases in between. CDR3 sequence (DNA): TGTGCCAGCAGCGCCGAGACAGGAGACTACACAGATACGCAGTATTTT. This gives the protein CASSAETGDYTDTQYF.

V and J are TRBV4-1 and TRBJ1-2; D is unclear. Germline V gene lookup returns CDR1 MGHRA and CDR2 YSYEKL. V lost 0 bases and J lost 3, with 11 bases in between. The CDR3 runs to 15 residues. CDR3 sequence (DNA): TGCGCCAGCAGCCAAGACCCCGCGCCGGACTATGGCTACACCTTC. This codes for CASSQDPAPDYGYTF.

This clonotype has only a few counts. The chain is built from TRBV6-2 or TRBV6-3 and TRBJ2-7; possible D gene TRBD2, 5 bases. Germline V gene lookup returns CDR1 MNHEY and CDR2 SVGEGT. With 7 bases removed from V and 2 bases from J, the gap between germline ends came to 18 bases. This CDR3 comprises 15 residues. CDR3 residues: CASTQDSVTPYEQYF. CDR3 in DNA: TGTGCCAGCACCCAGGACTCCGTGACTCCCTACGAGCAGTACTTC.

This chain connects TRBV6-5 to TRBJ1-1; 9 bases map to TRBD1. J lost 4 bases, V lost 6 bases, and 3 bases had no gene match. CDR1 is MNHEY and CDR2 is SVGAGI in the germline V gene. The CDR3 runs to 13 residues. This chain's CDR3 is CASRPGQGTEAFF. CDR3 bases: TGTGCCAGCAGACCGGGACAGGGCACTGAAGCTTTCTTT.

This clonotype was picked up a small number of times. V and J are TRBV28 and TRBJ2-7; the match to TRBD1 covers 12 bases. Trimming at V came to 4 bases and at J to 4 bases, leaving 2 bases not matched to a gene. Germline V gene data show CDR1 as MDHEN and CDR2 as SYDVKM. There are 14 residues in the CDR3. CDR3: CASSSGQGAYEQYV. In DNA form, the CDR3 reads TGTGCCAGCAGTTCGGGACAGGGGGCGTACGAGCAGTACGTC.

The rearrangement links TRBV7-2 to TRBJ2-3; tentative D call: TRBD2 (6 bases). The CDR3 is 11 residues long. The germline CDR1 and CDR2 sequences are SGHTA and FQGNSA. Trimming took 6 bases from V and 7 from J, leaving 8 bases between them. The DNA for the CDR3 is TGTGCCAGCAGGCGGGGAAATACGCAGTATTTT. Residues: CASRRGNTQYF.

The J gene is TRBJ2-1, the V gene TRBV20-1, with 7 bases fitting TRBD1. V shed 0 bases and J 0 bases; nucleotides not matched to a gene: 5. The CDR3 has 16 residues. The germline gives CDR1 DFQATT, CDR2 SNEGSKA (reference sequence). CDR3 sequence: CSARDPGTVSYNEQFF. The CDR3 DNA reads as TGCAGTGCTAGAGATCCCGGGACAGTCTCCTACAATGAGCAGTTCTTC.

This chain links TRBV5-1 with TRBJ2-3, with TRBD1 matching 8 bases. Trimming removed 0 bases from V and 4 bases from J; junction bases left unmatched: 4. The V gene's germline CDR1 is SGHRS and CDR2 YFSETQ. This CDR3 has 15 residues. CDR3: CASSLAGGRSDTQYF. Here the CDR3 DNA reads TGCGCCAGCAGCTTGGCAGGGGGCCGATCAGATACGCAGTATTTT.

This clonotype was seen many times. V gene TRBV28 combines with J gene TRBJ1-2, with 8 bases matching TRBD1. J gave up 8 bases and V 1 base, and 6 bases lay outside the gene matches. From germline, CDR1 is MDHEN and CDR2 SYDVKM. This CDR3 has 14 residues. In DNA form, the CDR3 reads TGTGCCAGCAGTTTATCTATGGGACAGGAGGGCTACACCTTC. Translating it yields CASSLSMGQEGYTF.

This clonotype was observed a handful of times. This chain connects TRBV7-9 to TRBJ2-2; D gene ambiguous. The germline V gene has CDR1 SEHNR and CDR2 FQNEAQ (reference sequence). The CDR3 extends over 14 amino acids. The V end lost 0 bases, the J end lost 3 bases, and 5 bases lay between the germline ends. The CDR3 protein is CASSLALDTGELFF. The CDR3 DNA is TGTGCCAGCAGCTTAGCGCTCGACACCGGGGAGCTGTTTTTT.

The rearrangement uses TRBV14 and TRBJ2-2; 7 nucleotides match TRBD2. The CDR3 is made up of 15 amino acids. CDR1 and CDR2 from the germline V gene are SGHDN and FVKESK. Trimming at V came to 4 bases and at J to 3 bases, leaving 5 bases not matched to a gene. The CDR3 reads CASSPHGGYTGELFF. The CDR3 DNA is TGTGCCAGCAGCCCTCACGGGGGGTACACCGGGGAGCTGTTTTTT.

In its sample, this clonotype was seen a few times. V gene TRBV5-1 combines with J gene TRBJ2-1; TRBD2 might be the D (5 bases). The CDR3 extends over 16 amino acids. The ends were cut back, 0 bases at V and 2 bases at J, with 12 bases in the middle. Germline values: CDR1 SGHRS, CDR2 YFSETQ. DNA of the CDR3: TGCGCCAGCAGCTTGGGAGAGGGTAACCCCTACAATGAGCAGTTCTTC. As protein: CASSLGEGNPYNEQFF.

A few counts support this clonotype. The rearrangement joins TRBV7-8 to TRBJ1-5; a possible D gene is TRBD1 (5 bases). The V end was cut by 5 bases, the J end by 11 bases, with 10 bases between. The CDR3 covers 11 residues. Germline V gene data show CDR1 as SGHVS and CDR2 as FQNEAQ. CDR3 sequence (DNA): TGTGCCAGCAGCCTCAAGGGGACCCAGCATTTT. Its translation is CASSLKGTQHF.

The chain couples TRBV29-1 to TRBJ2-4, with 7 positions matching TRBD1. V trimming: 4 bases; J trimming: 0 bases; junction bases outside the gene matches: 9. Germline CDR1 and CDR2: SQVTM and ANQGSEA. The CDR3 sequence is 16 residues long. The chain's CDR3 is CSVVIRDSLAKNIQYF. As DNA, the CDR3 is TGCAGCGTTGTTATCCGGGACAGTCTAGCCAAAAACATTCAGTACTTC. Together with reference TRBV29-1 and TRBJ2-4, the CDR3 gives the full variable domain: SAVISQKPSRDICQRGTSLTIQCQVDSQVTMMFWYRQQPGQSLTLIATANQGSEATYESGFVIDKFPISRPNLTFSTLTVSNMSPEDSSIYLCSVVIRDSLAKNIQYFGAGTRLSVL.

The chain carries TRBV5-1 and TRBJ1-1, with D perhaps TRBD1 (6 bases). The V gene lost 1 base and the J gene lost 0 bases, with 13 bases spanning the gap. Germline assignment: CDR1 SGHRS and CDR2 YFSETQ. The CDR3 loop spans 16 amino acids. The CDR3 is CASSLTVRGLNTEAFF. The CDR3 coding sequence is TGCGCCAGCAGCTTGACGGTCAGGGGCTTGAACACTGAAGCTTTCTTT.